Listed below are T cell receptor beta chains from one sample, sequenced in a study of tumor-infiltrating lymphocytes in primary liver carcinoma. TCRdb re-called the multiplex PCR reads through MiXCR, storing one row per CDR3 protein. The sample holds 300,000 to 350,000 distinct CDR3 sequences, about 61% seen once. The source material was peripheral blood. These receptors all come from a man aged 40-50 years with primary liver carcinoma and hepatitis B virus infection. CDR3s include the opening cysteine and the closing phenylalanine or tryptophan. The order of the fields is J gene, CDR3 length, clone size, D gene, V gene, CDR3 DNA, CDR3 protein. A D gene is named only where the DNA matches it firmly. Clone size is given for some rows only: seen once, a few or many times, or a class if the clone is expanded.

J gene: TRBJ2-7
CDR3 length: 13
clone size: many
D gene: TRBD1
V gene: TRBV11-2
CDR3 DNA: TGTGCCAGCAGCCCGGACAGGGGAAGGGAGCAGTACTTC
CDR3 protein: CASSPDRGREQYF

J gene: TRBJ2-7
CDR3 length: 13
clone size: few
D gene: NA
V gene: TRBV7-9
CDR3 DNA: TGTGCCAGCAGCTCTCAGGGAAGGCACGAGCAGTACTTC
CDR3 protein: CASSSQGRHEQYF

J gene: TRBJ1-2
CDR3 length: 14
clone size: NA
D gene: TRBD1
V gene: TRBV11-2
CDR3 DNA: TGTGCCAGCATCCCCGGGACAGCTAACTATGGCGACACCTTC
CDR3 protein: CASIPGTANYGDTF

J gene: TRBJ2-5
CDR3 length: 17
clone size: NA
D gene: NA
V gene: TRBV5-1
CDR3 DNA: TGCGCCAGCAGGTTTTACGCCCAGCAGACCTTGAGTGAGACCCAGTACTTC
CDR3 protein: CASRFYAQQTLSETQYF

J gene: TRBJ2-7
CDR3 length: 17
clone size: NA
D gene: TRBD2
V gene: TRBV11-3
CDR3 DNA: TGCGCCAGCAGCTTAGACCCTACTGAGGCGGGAGGGTGCAGGCAGTACTTC
CDR3 protein: CASSLDPTEAGGCRQYF

J gene: TRBJ1-1
CDR3 length: 14
clone size: few
D gene: NA
V gene: TRBV6-2/TRBV6-3
CDR3 DNA: TGTGCCAGCAGTTACGCCCTAAGGAACACTGAAGCTTTCTTT
CDR3 protein: CASSYALRNTEAFF

J gene: TRBJ2-5
CDR3 length: 14
clone size: NA
D gene: NA
V gene: TRBV6-5
CDR3 DNA: TGTGCAGCAGCTGACCGGGACTGTCAAGAGACCCAGTACTTC
CDR3 protein: CAAADRDCQETQYF

J gene: TRBJ2-5
CDR3 length: 13
clone size: NA
D gene: NA
V gene: TRBV11-2
CDR3 DNA: TGTACCAGCAGCTTAGAGGGCCAAGAGACCCAGTACTTC
CDR3 protein: CTSSLEGQETQYF

J gene: TRBJ1-5
CDR3 length: 14
clone size: NA
D gene: NA
V gene: TRBV12-3/TRBV12-4
CDR3 DNA: TGCGTCAGCAGTCCTCCGGGCCGAGGTCAGCCCCAGCATTTT
CDR3 protein: CVSSPPGRGQPQHF

J gene: TRBJ2-5
CDR3 length: 15
clone size: NA
D gene: TRBD1
V gene: TRBV11-2
CDR3 DNA: TGTGCCAGCAACTTACAACAGGGGGAATGGGAGACCCATTACTTC
CDR3 protein: CASNLQQGEWETHYF

J gene: TRBJ2-3
CDR3 length: 15
clone size: NA
D gene: TRBD2
V gene: TRBV4-1
CDR3 DNA: TGCGCCAGCAGCCCGTTAGCGGGAACGACATATATGCAGTATTTT
CDR3 protein: CASSPLAGTTYMQYF

J gene: TRBJ2-3
CDR3 length: 17
clone size: NA
D gene: TRBD1
V gene: TRBV11-2
CDR3 DNA: TGTACTAGCAGCTTACAACCGGGACAGGGGGGCTCAGATACGCAGTATTTT
CDR3 protein: CTSSLQPGQGGSDTQYF

J gene: TRBJ2-5
CDR3 length: 15
clone size: NA
D gene: TRBD1
V gene: TRBV11-3
CDR3 DNA: TGTGCCAGTAGCCCTGGGACAGGGGGCGTTGAGACCCAGTACTTC
CDR3 protein: CASSPGTGGVETQYF

J gene: TRBJ2-5
CDR3 length: 12
clone size: NA
D gene: TRBD1
V gene: TRBV11-2
CDR3 DNA: TGTGCTACCAGCCCCGGACAGGGGGGCCAGTACTTC
CDR3 protein: CATSPGQGGQYF

J gene: TRBJ2-1
CDR3 length: 15
clone size: NA
D gene: TRBD1
V gene: TRBV13
CDR3 DNA: TGTGCCAGCAGCCAGGACAGGAGCTCCTACAATGTGCAGTTCTTC
CDR3 protein: CASSQDRSSYNVQFF

J gene: TRBJ2-7
CDR3 length: 13
clone size: NA
D gene: TRBD2
V gene: TRBV29-1
CDR3 DNA: TGCAGCGCACGACTAGCGGGGGCCTACGGGCAGTATTTC
CDR3 protein: CSARLAGAYGQYF

J gene: TRBJ2-2
CDR3 length: 16
clone size: NA
D gene: TRBD2
V gene: TRBV6-4
CDR3 DNA: TGTGCCAGCAGCCGGACTAGCGGGCAGAACACCGGGGAGCTGTTTTTT
CDR3 protein: CASSRTSGQNTGELFF

J gene: TRBJ1-5
CDR3 length: 16
clone size: NA
D gene: NA
V gene: TRBV28
CDR3 DNA: TGTGCCAGCAGTTTATCGGGGACCTCTAGCAATCAGCCCCGACATTTT
CDR3 protein: CASSLSGTSSNQPRHF

J gene: TRBJ1-1
CDR3 length: 16
clone size: many
D gene: TRBD1
V gene: TRBV6-5
CDR3 DNA: TGTGCCAGCAGTCGCCGTTCCGGGACAGGGCACACTGAAGCTTTCTTT
CDR3 protein: CASSRRSGTGHTEAFF

J gene: TRBJ2-2
CDR3 length: 14
clone size: NA
D gene: NA
V gene: TRBV6-1
CDR3 DNA: TGTGCCAGCAGTGACGGGTTCAGCGGCGGGGAGCTGTTTTTT
CDR3 protein: CASSDGFSGGELFF

J gene: TRBJ1-5
CDR3 length: 15
clone size: NA
D gene: NA
V gene: TRBV6-5
CDR3 DNA: TGTGCCAGCAGTTACGACTGCAATAGCAATCAGCCCCAGCATTTT
CDR3 protein: CASSYDCNSNQPQHF